This T cell receptor (beta chain) was documented in a study of cytomegalovirus exposure and HLA in healthy donors. Overall study findings and caveats: Reports indicated that the classifier achieved high specificity and sensitivity in diagnosing cytomegalovirus status. Generally TCR sequences proved uncommon, though certain public TCRs appeared in numerous donors. There were 160 or so TCR beta chains listed as cytomegalovirus-associated.

This table comes from immunoSEQ multiplex PCR, and its TCRdb copy is limited to in-frame clones, with some not included. This table holds fewer than 200,000 clones, about 87% found once. Of note for this clone: Its antigen is unidentified.

The study drew the donors from its approximately 120-subject validation cohort, separate from the roughly 700-subject first cohort. The germline V gene encodes CDR1 SGHDT and CDR2 YYEEEE. The CDR3 is 16 residues long. Losses at the gene ends were 2 bases for V and 1 base for J; bases not matched to a gene: 4. This sequence originates from a woman in her twenties or thirties in good health and CMV-seronegative. The specimen was PBMCs. The chain has TRBV5-6 and TRBJ2-1, with TRBD1 matching 9 bases. In DNA form, the CDR3 reads TGTGCCAGCAGCTTTGGGACAGGGCAATCCTACAATGAGCAGTTCTTC. It specifies CASSFGTGQSYNEQFF.